The present T cell receptor (beta chain) was sequenced within a study of shared clonotypes between healthy human individuals. Overall study: The composition of the donors was a couple of women and a few men aged 18 to 49. General study points: Collection of samples was limited to blood; tissue repertoires likely differ.

Comment on this clone: Antigen: not known.

Unsorted PBMC DNA was run through sequencing on ten immunoSEQ deep assay plates. TCRdb keeps only in-frame clones here, not all; method: immunoSEQ multiplex PCR. The repertoire has about 530,000 clones, about 75% of them found once; the top ten carry around 12%. Every donor was a Caucasian adult from Nashville, Tennessee. The clonotype originates from a woman aged 40 to 55 in good health. Some clones in this sample may be carry-over from other donors' samples. Sequenced material: PBMCs.

The CDR3 DNA follows: TGTGCCAGCAGCCGCTCAGGGGACGGAGAGACCCAGTACTTC. Protein: CASSRSGDGETQYF. The chain joins TRBV7-9 to TRBJ2-5; D is possibly TRBD1 (6 bases). Per the germline V gene, CDR1 is SEHNR and CDR2 is FQNEAQ (reference sequence). The V and J ends lost 5 bases and 4 bases respectively, with 14 bases between them. This CDR3 contains 14 residues. Variable domain in full (rest from reference TRBV7-9 and TRBJ2-5): DTGVSQNPRHKITKRGQNVTFRCDPISEHNRLYWYRQTLGQGPEFLTYFQNEAQLEKSRLLSDRFSAERPKGSFSTLEIQRTEQGDSAMYLCASSRSGDGETQYFGPGTRLLVL.